Listed here are 31 T cell receptor beta chains from one sample, sequenced in a study of response to subunit inactivated influenza vaccine (dated by TCRdb to the late 2010s). Library preparation used RT-PCR. Instrument used: Illumina HiSeq 2500. TCRdb trimmed the raw reads at Q25, called clones with MiXCR and kept productive beta chains. Each CDR3 protein gets just one entry, which takes the most common genes and DNA from the rows behind it. In this sample the table shows a few hundred thousand distinct CDR3 sequences, approximately 9.9% of which occur a single time. The ten largest clones take up about 12% of the sample. The time point label, read with the paper, signifies: 45 days after influenza vaccine administration. Sequences were derived from PBMCs from blood, sampled 45 days after vaccination. Receptors originate from a man aged 50 to 59 who received an inactivated influenza vaccine. Donor details come from another sample of the same person, matched by shared clones.

This chain joins TRBV4-2 and TRBJ1-3, with D tentatively TRBD1 (5 bases). The CDR3 is 17 residues long. Germline V CDR1 and CDR2: LGHNA, YNFKEQ. Trimming left V 0 bases short and J 0 bases short, with 12 bases between. CDR3 in DNA: TGTGCCAGCAGCCAAGAATCGAGTGGGGGCTCTGGAAACACCATATATTTT. Protein sequence: CASSQESSGGSGNTIYF.

This clonotype was counted only a few times. This rearrangement joins TRBV12-3 or TRBV12-4 to TRBJ1-2, with D possibly being TRBD1 (6 bases). This CDR3 is built from 13 residues. V was clipped by 2 bases and J by 3 bases, with 7 bases between them. CDR3 DNA: TGTGCCAGCAGTTTAACAGGGCACTATGGCTACACCTTC. This translates into CASSLTGHYGYTF.

The chain links TRBV11-2 to TRBJ2-2; a weak D match, TRBD2 (6 bases). With 2 bases removed from V and 4 bases from J, the gap between germline ends came to 11 bases. Germline CDR1 and CDR2: SGHAT and FQNNGV. The CDR3 is 15 residues long. CDR3 amino acids: CASSLRRGVTGELFF. The CDR3 DNA is TGTGCCAGCAGCTTACGGCGGGGAGTCACCGGGGAGCTGTTTTTT.

This clonotype was picked up a small number of times. The rearrangement uses TRBV5-1 and TRBJ1-5; D may be TRBD1 (5 bases). Germline assignment: CDR1 SGHRS and CDR2 YFSETQ. The CDR3 loop spans 15 amino acids. The V end lost 0 bases, the J end lost 1 base, and 8 bases lay between the germline ends. This CDR3 is CASSLDGQSNQPQHF. In nucleotides, the CDR3 is TGCGCCAGCAGCTTGGATGGACAAAGCAATCAGCCCCAGCATTTT. The complete variable domain, with remaining parts taken from reference TRBV5-1 and TRBJ1-5, reads KAGVTQTPRYLIKTRGQQVTLSCSPISGHRSVSWYQQTPGQGLQFLFEYFSETQRNKGNFPGRFSGRQFSNSRSEMNVSTLELGDSALYLCASSLDGQSNQPQHFGDGTRLSIL.

The V call is TRBV7-8, the J call TRBJ2-3, with TRBD2 matching over 7 bases. V gave up 8 bases and J gave up 3 bases; unmatched junction bases: 14. Germline loops: CDR1 SGHVS, CDR2 FQNEAQ. The CDR3 has 16 residues. The CDR3: CASAWEGFWITDTQYF. CDR3 nucleotide sequence: TGTGCCAGCGCGTGGGAGGGCTTTTGGATTACAGATACGCAGTATTTT.

This clonotype was counted only a few times. V usage is TRBV7-9 and J usage is TRBJ2-5; maybe TRBD2 (5 bases). The V end was cut by 8 bases, the J end by 2 bases, with 9 bases between. There are 12 residues in the CDR3. Germline CDR1 reads SEHNR; CDR2 reads FQNEAQ (reference sequence). CDR3 sequence reads: CASQDFQETQYF. CDR3 sequence (DNA): TGTGCCAGCCAGGACTTTCAAGAGACCCAGTACTTC.

The chain has TRBV6-5 and TRBJ2-7; either TRBD1 or TRBD2 may fit D (5 bases each). Germline V lookup: CDR1 MNHEY, CDR2 SVGAGI. V was cut by 2 bases and J by 7 bases, with 9 bases left in between. The CDR3 totals 12 residues. CDR3 loop: CASSYLGAEQYF. Written as DNA, the CDR3 is TGTGCCAGCAGTTACCTCGGGGCGGAGCAGTACTTC.

This clonotype has just a few counts. The chain combines TRBV12-3 or TRBV12-4 with TRBJ2-3; TRBD2 aligns across 9 bases. The CDR3 sequence is 17 residues long. J was trimmed by 6 bases and V by 5 bases; bases with no gene match: 15. Here the CDR3 DNA reads TGTGCCAGCAGTCGTCTGGGGGCTAGCGGGGCCAGGGATACGCAGTATTTT. Protein sequence: CASSRLGASGARDTQYF.

This clonotype was counted a few times. The chain recombines TRBV6-1 with TRBJ1-6; 8 bases are shared with TRBD1. The germline CDR1 and CDR2 sequences are MNHNS and SASEGT. This CDR3 region has 16 residues. J lost 7 bases, V lost 6 bases, and 11 bases had no gene match. The CDR3 nucleotides read TGTGCCAGCAGAGACAGGGGCCCCGGCAGGAATTCACCCCTCCACTTT. Translation: CASRDRGPGRNSPLHF.

This clonotype has at least ten counts. This sequence joins TRBV10-3 and TRBJ2-7; D might be TRBD2 (6 bases). V lost 7 bases and J 0 bases, leaving 10 bases between the germline ends. Looked up from germline, CDR1 is ENHRY and CDR2 is SYGVKD. This CDR3 has 13 amino acids. The CDR3 protein is CAIMGGNSYEQYF. The DNA of the CDR3 is TGTGCCATCATGGGGGGAAACTCCTACGAGCAGTACTTC.

The chain links TRBV27 to TRBJ1-6, with 7 bases fitting TRBD1. Trimming took 5 bases from V and 5 from J; bases not matched to a gene: 6. Germline-derived CDR1 and CDR2 are MNHEY and SMNVEV (reference sequence). This CDR3 has 15 residues. The CDR3 here is CASSPTGFDNSPLHF. The CDR3 DNA reads TGTGCCAGCAGTCCGACAGGGTTTGATAATTCACCCCTCCACTTT.

This clonotype came up a few times. J is TRBJ2-2 and V is TRBV12-3 or TRBV12-4; 7 nucleotides agree with TRBD1. Germline trimming cut 4 bases from V and 4 bases from J; bases unmatched to any gene: 3. This CDR3 spans 14 amino acids. This CDR3 reads CASSSDRATGELFF. The CDR3 region has the DNA TGTGCCAGCAGTTCCGACAGGGCCACCGGGGAGCTGTTTTTT.

This sequence joins TRBV11-3 and TRBJ2-3, with D possibly being TRBD2 (5 bases). This CDR3 is 14 amino acids long. V lost 8 bases and J 4 bases, leaving 16 bases between the germline ends. Germline loops: CDR1 SGHNT, CDR2 YENEEA. CDR3 protein: CASSNGEGSDTQYF. In nucleotides, the CDR3 is TGTGCCAGCTCCAACGGAGAGGGATCAGATACGCAGTATTTT.

This clonotype was counted only a few times. The chain recombines TRBV6-5 with TRBJ2-7; D not certain. The CDR3 runs to 11 residues. CDR1 and CDR2 (germline): MNHEY, SVGAGI. The V gene lost 4 bases and the J gene lost 6 bases, with 7 bases spanning the gap. CDR3 in amino acids: CASSSYGEQYF. The CDR3 DNA follows: TGTGCCAGCAGTTCGTACGGCGAGCAGTACTTC.

This clonotype was counted a few times. The V and J genes are TRBV12-3 or TRBV12-4 and TRBJ2-1, with D unresolved. The length of the CDR3 is 14 residues. V was shortened by 5 bases and J by 12 bases, with 20 bases between the two germline ends. CDR3 sequence (DNA): TGTGCCAGCAGTACCACGACTGGACGGCTTAGGCAGTTCTTC. Translated, it gives CASSTTTGRLRQFF.

This clonotype was counted many times. The chain uses TRBV12-3 or TRBV12-4 and TRBJ1-3; D call uncertain. CDR3 length equals 14 residues. The V and J ends lost 5 bases and 3 bases respectively, with 11 bases between them. The CDR3 nucleotides read TGTGCCAGCAGTGAGATACAACGTGGAAACACCATATATTTT. The encoded protein is CASSEIQRGNTIYF.

In the case of this clonotype: The junction does not match germline at one end; this may be a read error. The chain carries TRBV29-1 and TRBJ2-3; no reliable D call. The CDR3 covers 12 residues. The V gene's germline CDR1 is SQVTM and CDR2 ANQGSEA. In DNA form, the CDR3 reads TGCAACGTTGAAAGAGTTCCAGATACGCAGTATTTT. It encodes CNVERVPDTQYF.

There are many counts of this clonotype. The CDR3 spells CAIGTGGVRSYEQYF. The CDR3 DNA is TGTGCCATCGGTACAGGGGGCGTACGGTCCTACGAGCAGTACTTC. The chain uses TRBV10-3 and TRBJ2-7; TRBD1 matches at 9 bases. Germline lookup yields CDR1 ENHRY and CDR2 SYGVKD. The length of the CDR3 is 15 residues. With 8 bases clipped from V and 1 base from J, the junction kept 9 bases outside the gene matches.

CDR3 sequence (DNA): TGTGCCATCAGTGAGGCTCCTAGCGGGCTCTACAATGAGCAGTTCTTC. Translating gives CAISEAPSGLYNEQFF. The chain joins TRBV10-3 to TRBJ2-1; 8 nucleotides align to TRBD2. V shed 2 bases, J shed 3 bases, and the junction held 6 bases outside the gene matches. In germline, CDR1 is ENHRY, CDR2 SYGVKD. The CDR3 consists of 16 residues.

In DNA, the CDR3 is TGCGCCAGCAGCCAAGATCGGGACGTACTTGGTACGCAGTATTTT. Its protein product is CASSQDRDVLGTQYF. The chain is built from TRBV4-1 and TRBJ2-3; D might be TRBD1 or TRBD2, each matching 5 bases. The CDR3 has 15 amino acids. V was clipped by 0 bases and J by 8 bases, with 15 bases between them. Germline lookup yields CDR1 MGHRA and CDR2 YSYEKL.

This clonotype has a handful of counts. The CDR3 protein is CASSTFGGRTNYGYTF. The CDR3 coding sequence is TGTGCCAGCAGCACCTTCGGGGGGAGAACTAACTATGGCTACACCTTC. The gene calls are TRBV7-2 and TRBJ1-2; weak D call: TRBD1 (5 bases). From germline, CDR1 is SGHTA and CDR2 FQGNSA. Trimming removed 5 bases from V and 0 bases from J, with 16 bases in between. The length of the CDR3 is 16 residues.

V usage is TRBV7-2 and J usage is TRBJ1-1; weak D call: TRBD1 (5 bases). This CDR3 spans 13 amino acids. Trimming took off 1 base at V and 6 bases at J, with 9 bases between the two ends. Germline CDR1 is SGHTA and CDR2 is FQGNSA. The CDR3 coding sequence is TGTGCCAGCAGCTTAGTCTGGGGGTCTGAAGCTTTCTTT. This codes for CASSLVWGSEAFF.

The gene calls are TRBV28 and TRBJ2-3; TRBD2 matches 10 bases. With 5 bases clipped from V and 4 bases from J, the junction kept 6 bases outside the gene matches. Germline V lookup: CDR1 MDHEN, CDR2 SYDVKM. The CDR3 is 15 amino acids. CDR3 coding DNA: TGTGCCAGCAGTATTCTAGCGGGAGCCTCAGATACGCAGTATTTT. This gives the protein CASSILAGASDTQYF.

This clonotype was found a few times. CDR3 in amino acids: CASSLRATQGGELFF. The DNA of the CDR3 is TGTGCCAGCAGTTTACGAGCGACCCAGGGAGGGGAGCTGTTTTTT. V is TRBV12-3 or TRBV12-4 and J is TRBJ2-2, with D possibly being TRBD1 (5 bases). V was clipped by 2 bases and J by 8 bases, with 15 bases between them. The CDR3 spans 15 residues.

V is TRBV7-9 and J is TRBJ1-1; 7 nucleotides agree with TRBD1. CDR1 and CDR2 (germline): SEHNR, FQNEAQ (reference sequence). Trimming at V came to 3 bases and at J to 4 bases, leaving 5 bases not matched to a gene. This CDR3 contains 14 residues. Here the CDR3 DNA reads TGTGCCAGCAGCTTCAACCCAGGGGGCACTGAAGCTTTCTTT. It codes for CASSFNPGGTEAFF.

V gene TRBV11-2 combines with J gene TRBJ2-3; 8 positions agree with TRBD1. Germline V lookup: CDR1 SGHAT, CDR2 FQNNGV. The CDR3 length is 17 residues. Losses at the gene ends were 3 bases for V and 2 bases for J; bases not matched to a gene: 10. CDR3 region: CASSFSLTGAPTDTQYF. The CDR3 coding sequence is TGTGCCAGCAGCTTTTCTTTGACAGGGGCCCCCACAGATACGCAGTATTTT. The variable domain in full, completed from reference TRBV11-2 and TRBJ2-3, reads EAGVAQSPRYKIIEKRQSVAFWCNPISGHATLYWYQQILGQGPKLLIQFQNNGVVDDSQLPKDRFSAERLKGVDSTLKIQPAKLEDSAVYLCASSFSLTGAPTDTQYFGPGTRLTVL.

This clonotype was counted a few times. This chain connects TRBV11-1 to TRBJ2-2, with 8 bases lining up with TRBD1. After removal of 5 bases from V and 6 bases from J, the junction contained 8 bases not matched to a gene. The CDR3 consists of 15 residues. CDR1 is SGHAT and CDR2 is FQDESV in the germline V gene (reference sequence). Here the CDR3 DNA reads TGTGCCAGCAGCCGGGACAGGAGGTGGGCCGGGGAGCTGTTTTTT. Its translation: CASSRDRRWAGELFF.

This clonotype was counted only a few times. The chain recombines TRBV24-1 with TRBJ2-7; the match to TRBD2 covers 10 bases. CDR1 is KGHDR and CDR2 is SFDVKD in the germline V gene. The CDR3 has 13 residues. The J segment lost 9 bases and the V segment lost 4 bases, leaving 5 bases of the junction unmatched. This CDR3 reads CATSDGTSVVQYF. In DNA, the CDR3 is TGTGCCACCAGTGACGGGACTAGCGTGGTGCAGTACTTC.

For the CDR3, the DNA is TGTGCCATCAGTGAGACAGGGGGTCTTGGTACGCAGTATTTT. Its translation: CAISETGGLGTQYF. The chain is built from TRBV10-3 and TRBJ2-3; TRBD1 matches at 8 bases. This CDR3 has 14 amino acids. In germline, CDR1 is ENHRY, CDR2 SYGVKD. V lost 2 bases to trimming and J lost 8 bases; unmatched junction nucleotides: 6.

This clonotype was counted between two and nine times. V and J are TRBV11-2 and TRBJ2-5, with 10 bases fitting TRBD2. V was clipped by 0 bases and J by 5 bases; unmatched bases: 6. This CDR3 has 16 amino acids. Germline lookup yields CDR1 SGHAT and CDR2 FQNNGV. The CDR3 sequence is CASSLDSGGARETQYF. The CDR3 DNA follows: TGTGCCAGCAGCTTAGACAGCGGGGGGGCCAGGGAGACCCAGTACTTC.

This clonotype was counted between two and nine times. The V call is TRBV20-1, the J call TRBJ2-3; 13 bases fit TRBD2. From germline, CDR1 is DFQATT and CDR2 SNEGSKA (reference sequence). CDR3 size: 15 residues. After removal of 5 bases from V and 5 bases from J, the junction contained 7 bases not matched to a gene. The CDR3 coding sequence is TGCAGTGCTTCTGGACTAGCGGGAGTACAAGATACGCAGTATTTT. Protein product: CSASGLAGVQDTQYF.